This TCR beta chain was captured by sequencing in a study of blood T cell repertoires in COVID-19. About the study: Researchers got acute and convalescent COVID-19 samples from the United States, Italy and Spain.

This clone was seen a single time. Germline values: CDR1 SGHRS, CDR2 YFSETQ. CDR3 length equals 16 residues. With 0 bases clipped from V and 5 bases from J, the junction kept 9 bases outside the gene matches. Assay: immunoSEQ multiplex PCR; the TCRdb copy retains only in-frame clones and omits some. The sample lists hundreds of thousands of clones, about nine tenths occurring once. This sequence was found in a woman aged 35 to 49 who had recovered from COVID-19. The source material was peripheral blood. The V gene is TRBV5-1, the J gene TRBJ1-1; 8 bases match TRBD1. CDR3 residues: CASSLGPGGLGTEAFF. CDR3 nucleotides: TGCGCCAGCAGCTTGGGCCCAGGGGGCCTTGGGACTGAAGCTTTCTTT.